This T cell receptor (beta chain) was captured by sequencing in a study of blood T cell repertoires in COVID-19. At the level of the study: Acute-phase and convalescent COVID-19 samples originated in the United States, Italy and Spain. T cells, B-cell-depleted T cells, or PBMCs provided the cDNA or gDNA that served as material.

How the authors handled the data: For nucleated cells, counts were estimated from reference gene primer amplification. Assay: immunoSEQ multiplex PCR; the TCRdb copy retains only in-frame clones and omits some. V and J calls and clone size are given by that table; D and trimming were obtained from the DNA. This sample has more than 200,000 clones, with around 90% found just once. The V segment lost 0 bases and the J segment 6 bases; nucleotides outside the gene matches: 17. The CDR3 runs 20 residues. Germline V CDR1 and CDR2: LGHNA, YNFKEQ. This chain connects TRBV4-2 to TRBJ2-1; 10 bases are a match to TRBD2. The receptor was isolated from a man aged 18 to 30 with active or convalescent COVID-19. Sequencing was carried out using peripheral blood. The CDR3 protein is CASSQDLLAGFGTNSNEQFF. As DNA, the CDR3 is TGTGCCAGCAGCCAAGATTTACTAGCGGGATTTGGAACCAATTCCAATGAGCAGTTCTTC.